This T cell receptor (beta chain) is drawn from a study of blood T cell repertoires in COVID-19. Only in-frame clones appear in the TCRdb table, and some are missing; sequencing was by immunoSEQ multiplex PCR. The sample has fewer than 150,000 clones; more than 75% are singletons. Germline assignment: CDR1 LNHDA and CDR2 SQIVND (reference sequence). V lost 5 bases to trimming and J lost 5 bases, with 16 bases between them. This CDR3 is built from 15 residues. V usage is TRBV19 and J usage is TRBJ1-5; the D gene is possibly TRBD1 (6 bases). The receptor was derived from a woman aged 40 to 50 with acute or convalescent COVID-19. Sequenced: peripheral blood. The CDR3 loop is CASSRPGQPYQPQHF. CDR3 DNA sequence: TGTGCCAGTAGTCGCCCCGGACAGCCATATCAGCCCCAGCATTTT.